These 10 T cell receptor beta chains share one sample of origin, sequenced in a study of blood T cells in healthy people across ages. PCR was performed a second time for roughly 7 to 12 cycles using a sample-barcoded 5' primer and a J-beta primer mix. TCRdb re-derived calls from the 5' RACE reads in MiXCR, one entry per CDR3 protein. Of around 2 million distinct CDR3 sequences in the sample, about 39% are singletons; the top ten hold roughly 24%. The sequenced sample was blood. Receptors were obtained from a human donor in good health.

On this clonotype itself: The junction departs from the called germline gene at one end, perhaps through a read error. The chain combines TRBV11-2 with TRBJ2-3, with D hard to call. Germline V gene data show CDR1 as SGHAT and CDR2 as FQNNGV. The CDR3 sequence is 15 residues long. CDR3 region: CAGSLDRAVTDTQYF. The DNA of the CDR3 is TGTGCCGGCAGCTTAGATCGGGCAGTCACAGATACGCAGTATTTT.

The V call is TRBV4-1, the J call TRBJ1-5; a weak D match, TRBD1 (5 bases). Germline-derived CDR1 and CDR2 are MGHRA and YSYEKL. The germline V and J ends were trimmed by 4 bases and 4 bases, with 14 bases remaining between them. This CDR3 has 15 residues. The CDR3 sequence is CASSPESGGNQPQHF. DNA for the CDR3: TGCGCCAGCAGCCCGGAGAGTGGGGGGAATCAGCCCCAGCATTTT.

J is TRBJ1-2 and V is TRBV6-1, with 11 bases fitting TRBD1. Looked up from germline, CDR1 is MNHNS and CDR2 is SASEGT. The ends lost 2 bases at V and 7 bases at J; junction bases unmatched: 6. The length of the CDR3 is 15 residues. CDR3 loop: CASSEPGQGAGGYTF. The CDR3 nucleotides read TGTGCCAGCAGTGAACCCGGACAGGGGGCTGGTGGCTACACCTTC.

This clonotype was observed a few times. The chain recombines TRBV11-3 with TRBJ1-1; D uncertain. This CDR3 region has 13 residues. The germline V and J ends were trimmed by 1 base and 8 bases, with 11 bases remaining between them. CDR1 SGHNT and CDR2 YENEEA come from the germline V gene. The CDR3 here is CASSLGAGREAFF. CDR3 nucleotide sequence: TGTGCCAGCAGCTTAGGGGCTGGGAGGGAAGCTTTCTTT.

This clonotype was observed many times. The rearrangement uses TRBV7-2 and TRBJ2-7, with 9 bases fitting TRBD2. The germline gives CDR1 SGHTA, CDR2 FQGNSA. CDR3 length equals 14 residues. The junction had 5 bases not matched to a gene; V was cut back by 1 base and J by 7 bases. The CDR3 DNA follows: TGTGCCAGCAGCTTAGTTATTAGCGGGGGAGAGCAGTACTTC. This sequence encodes CASSLVISGGEQYF.

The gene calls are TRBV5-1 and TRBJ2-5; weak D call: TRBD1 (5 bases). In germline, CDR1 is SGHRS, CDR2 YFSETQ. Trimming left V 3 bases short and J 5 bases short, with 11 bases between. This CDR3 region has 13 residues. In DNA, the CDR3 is TGCGCCAGCAGCTCTCGACAGTGGGAGACCCAGTACTTC. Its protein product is CASSSRQWETQYF. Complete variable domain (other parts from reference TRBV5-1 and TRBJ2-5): KAGVTQTPRYLIKTRGQQVTLSCSPISGHRSVSWYQQTPGQGLQFLFEYFSETQRNKGNFPGRFSGRQFSNSRSEMNVSTLELGDSALYLCASSSRQWETQYFGPGTRLLVL.

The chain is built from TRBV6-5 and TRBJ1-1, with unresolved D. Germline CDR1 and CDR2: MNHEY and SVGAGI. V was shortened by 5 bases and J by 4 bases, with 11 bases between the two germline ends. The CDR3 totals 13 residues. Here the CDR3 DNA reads TGTGCCAGCAGTCGCAGTCTAACCACTGAAGCTTTCTTT. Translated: CASSRSLTTEAFF.

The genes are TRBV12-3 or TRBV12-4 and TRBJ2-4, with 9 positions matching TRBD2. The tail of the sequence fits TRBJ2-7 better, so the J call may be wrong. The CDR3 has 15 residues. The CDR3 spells CASSGGGGGAYEQYF. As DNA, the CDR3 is TGTGCCAGCAGTGGGGGTGGCGGGGGGGCCTACGAGCAGTACTTC.

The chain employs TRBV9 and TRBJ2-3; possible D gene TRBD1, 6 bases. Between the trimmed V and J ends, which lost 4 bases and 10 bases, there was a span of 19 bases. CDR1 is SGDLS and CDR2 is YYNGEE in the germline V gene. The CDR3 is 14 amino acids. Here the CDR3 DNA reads TGTGCCAGCAGCTTTCGACAGGACCCCTCTCCGCAGTATTTT. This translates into CASSFRQDPSPQYF.

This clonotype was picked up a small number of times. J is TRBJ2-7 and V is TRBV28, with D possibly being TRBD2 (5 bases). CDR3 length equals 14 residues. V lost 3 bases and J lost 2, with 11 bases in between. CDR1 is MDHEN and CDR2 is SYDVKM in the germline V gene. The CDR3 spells CASSFVGVTYEQYF. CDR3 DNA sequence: TGTGCCAGCAGTTTTGTGGGAGTTACCTACGAGCAGTACTTC.